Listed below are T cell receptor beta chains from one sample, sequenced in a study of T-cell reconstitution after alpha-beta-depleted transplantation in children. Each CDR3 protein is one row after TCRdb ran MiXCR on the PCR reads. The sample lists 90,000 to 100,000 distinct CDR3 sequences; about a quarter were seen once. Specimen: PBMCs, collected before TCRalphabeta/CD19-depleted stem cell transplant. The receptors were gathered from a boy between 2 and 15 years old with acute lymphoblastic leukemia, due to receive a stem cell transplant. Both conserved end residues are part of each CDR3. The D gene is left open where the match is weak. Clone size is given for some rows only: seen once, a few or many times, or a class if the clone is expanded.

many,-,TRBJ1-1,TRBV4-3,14,TGCGCCAGCAGCCAAGATACCGGGACGGATGAAGCTTTCTTT,CASSQDTGTDEAFF
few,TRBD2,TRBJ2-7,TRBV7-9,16,TGTGCCAGCAGCTTAGCTAGTAGCGGGAGTCCTCATGAGCAGTACTTC,CASSLASSGSPHEQYF
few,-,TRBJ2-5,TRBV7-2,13,TGTGCCAGCAGCTCCCGGACCCAAGAGACCCAGTACTTC,CASSSRTQETQYF
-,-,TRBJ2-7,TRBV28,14,TGTGCCAGTACAAAACAGGATTACTCCTACGAGCAGTACTTC,CASTKQDYSYEQYF
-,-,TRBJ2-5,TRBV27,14,TGTGCCAGCAGTCCCATTGGGCTCCAAGAGACCCAGTACTTC,CASSPIGLQETQYF
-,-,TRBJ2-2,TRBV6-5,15,TGTGCCAGTAGTTATACTGGCGGGAACACCGGGGAGCTGTTTTTT,CASSYTGGNTGELFF
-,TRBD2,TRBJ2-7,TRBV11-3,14,TGTGCCAGCAGCTCGCGACTAGCTCGGGACGAGCAGTACTTC,CASSSRLARDEQYF
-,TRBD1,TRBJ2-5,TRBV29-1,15,TGCAGCGTCGCGCAGGGACAGCCGCTAGGAGAGACCCAGTACTTC,CSVAQGQPLGETQYF
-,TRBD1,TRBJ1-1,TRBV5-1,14,TGCGCCAGCAGCTTGAGGCAGGGGGGAACTGAAGCTTTCTTT,CASSLRQGGTEAFF
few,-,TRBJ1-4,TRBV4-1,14,TGCGCCAGCACCCGGGAGGGGCTTAATGAAAAACTGTTTTTT,CASTREGLNEKLFF
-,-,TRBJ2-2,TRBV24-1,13,TGTGCCACCAGTGCCACAACGACCGGGGAGCTGTTTTTT,CATSATTTGELFF
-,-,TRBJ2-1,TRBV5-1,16,TGCGCCAGCAGCCCTGGGGGCGGGAGTTTTAGGAATGAGCAGTTCTTC,CASSPGGGSFRNEQFF
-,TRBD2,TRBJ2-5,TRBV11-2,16,TGTGCCAGCAGCTTAGTTGGGCTAGCGGGGGGGGAGACCCAGTACTTC,CASSLVGLAGGETQYF
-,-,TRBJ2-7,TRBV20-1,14,TGCAGTGCTAGAGGACGGAGGGGCCTCTACGAGCAGTACTTC,CSARGRRGLYEQYF
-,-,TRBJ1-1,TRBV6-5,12,TGTGCCAGCGGGGGCCTTTACACTGAAGCTTTCTTT,CASGGLYTEAFF